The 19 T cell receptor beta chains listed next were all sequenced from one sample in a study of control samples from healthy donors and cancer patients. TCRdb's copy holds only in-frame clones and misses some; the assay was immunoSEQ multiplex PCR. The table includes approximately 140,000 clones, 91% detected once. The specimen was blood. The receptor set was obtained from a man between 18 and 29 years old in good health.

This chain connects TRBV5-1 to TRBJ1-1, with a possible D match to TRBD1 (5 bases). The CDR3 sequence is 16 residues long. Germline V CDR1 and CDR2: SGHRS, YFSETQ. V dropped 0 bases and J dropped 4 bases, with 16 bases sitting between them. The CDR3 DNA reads TGCGCCAGCAGCTTGGAGGTAGGGGAGGGAAGCACTGAAGCTTTCTTT. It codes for CASSLEVGEGSTEAFF.

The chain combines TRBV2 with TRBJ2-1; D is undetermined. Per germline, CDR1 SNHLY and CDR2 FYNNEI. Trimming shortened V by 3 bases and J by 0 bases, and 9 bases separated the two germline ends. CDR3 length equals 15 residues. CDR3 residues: CASSERRSSYNEQFF. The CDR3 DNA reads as TGTGCCAGCAGTGAGCGGCGGAGCTCCTACAATGAGCAGTTCTTC.

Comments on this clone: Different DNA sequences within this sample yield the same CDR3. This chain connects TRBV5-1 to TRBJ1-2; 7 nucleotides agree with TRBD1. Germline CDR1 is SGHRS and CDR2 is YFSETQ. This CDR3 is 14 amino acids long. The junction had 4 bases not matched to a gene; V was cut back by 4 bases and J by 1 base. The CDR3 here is CASSPGTDNYGYTF. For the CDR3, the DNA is TGCGCCAGCAGCCCTGGGACAGATAACTATGGCTACACCTTC.

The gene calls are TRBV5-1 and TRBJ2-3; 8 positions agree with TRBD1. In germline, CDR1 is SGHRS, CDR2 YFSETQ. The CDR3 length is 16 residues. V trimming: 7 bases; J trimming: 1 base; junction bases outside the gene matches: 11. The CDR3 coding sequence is TGCGCCAGCCAAATGAACAGGGGGGCGGGCACAGATACGCAGTATTTT. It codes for CASQMNRGAGTDTQYF.

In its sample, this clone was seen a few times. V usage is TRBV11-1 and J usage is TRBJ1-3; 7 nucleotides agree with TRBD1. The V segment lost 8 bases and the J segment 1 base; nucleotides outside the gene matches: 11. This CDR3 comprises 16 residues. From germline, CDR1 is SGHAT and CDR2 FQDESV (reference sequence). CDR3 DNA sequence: TGTGCCAGCCGGGACAGCCAGCAATTATCTGGAAACACCATATATTTT. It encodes CASRDSQQLSGNTIYF.

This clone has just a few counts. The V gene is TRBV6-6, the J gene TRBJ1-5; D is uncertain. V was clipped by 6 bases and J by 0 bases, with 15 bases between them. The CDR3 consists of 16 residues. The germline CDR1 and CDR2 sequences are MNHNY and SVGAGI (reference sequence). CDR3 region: CASSRNSGNSNQPQHF. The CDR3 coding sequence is TGTGCCAGCAGCCGCAATTCAGGAAATAGCAATCAGCCCCAGCATTTT.

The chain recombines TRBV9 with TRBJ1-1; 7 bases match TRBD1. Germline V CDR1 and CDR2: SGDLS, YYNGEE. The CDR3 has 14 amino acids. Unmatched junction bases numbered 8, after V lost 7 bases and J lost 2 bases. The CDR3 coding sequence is TGTGCCAGCGGCCCTGACAGGGATAACACTGAAGCTTTCTTT. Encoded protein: CASGPDRDNTEAFF.

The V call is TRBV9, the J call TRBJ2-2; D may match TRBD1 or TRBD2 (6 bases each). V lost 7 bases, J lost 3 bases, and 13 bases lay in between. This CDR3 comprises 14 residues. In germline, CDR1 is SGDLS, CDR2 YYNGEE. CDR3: CASVSGADTGELFF. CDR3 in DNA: TGTGCCAGCGTGTCGGGGGCAGACACCGGGGAGCTGTTTTTT.

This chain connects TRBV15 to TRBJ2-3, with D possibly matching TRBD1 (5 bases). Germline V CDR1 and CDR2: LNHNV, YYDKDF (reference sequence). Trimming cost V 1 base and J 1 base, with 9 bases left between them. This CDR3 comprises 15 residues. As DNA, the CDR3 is TGTGCCACCAGCAGAGGGGGCGTTGGCACAGATACGCAGTATTTT. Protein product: CATSRGGVGTDTQYF.

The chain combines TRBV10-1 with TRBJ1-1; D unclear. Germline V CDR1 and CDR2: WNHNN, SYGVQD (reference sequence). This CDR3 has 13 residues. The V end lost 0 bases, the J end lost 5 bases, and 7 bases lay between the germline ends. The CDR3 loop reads CASSESAGTEAFF. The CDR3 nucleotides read TGCGCCAGCAGTGAGTCGGCGGGGACTGAAGCTTTCTTT.

CDR3 in amino acids: CASSAGGDQTNEKLFF. The CDR3 DNA is TGTGCCAGCAGCGCCGGGGGGGATCAGACTAATGAAAAACTGTTTTTT. The genes are TRBV9 and TRBJ1-4, with D possibly TRBD1 on 5 matching bases. The CDR3 runs to 16 residues. V lost 3 bases and J lost 2, with 14 bases in between. The germline V gene has CDR1 SGDLS and CDR2 YYNGEE. The whole variable domain, remainder taken from reference TRBV9 and TRBJ1-4, is DSGVTQTPKHLITATGQRVTLRCSPRSGDLSVYWYQQSLDQGLQFLIQYYNGEERAKGNILERFSAQQFPDLHSELNLSSLELGDSALYFCASSAGGDQTNEKLFFGSGTQLSVL.

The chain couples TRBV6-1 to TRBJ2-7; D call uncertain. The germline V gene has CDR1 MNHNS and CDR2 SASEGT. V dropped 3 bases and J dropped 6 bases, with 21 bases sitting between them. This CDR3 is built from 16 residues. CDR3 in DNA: TGTGCCAGCAGTGAGGGGTTGGTCAGAGACGACTCCGAGCAGTACTTC. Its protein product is CASSEGLVRDDSEQYF.

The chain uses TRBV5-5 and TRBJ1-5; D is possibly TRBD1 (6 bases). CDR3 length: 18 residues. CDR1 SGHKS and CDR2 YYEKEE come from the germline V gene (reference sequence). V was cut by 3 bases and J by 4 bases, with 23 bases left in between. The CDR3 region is CASSSGTGLWLGNQPQHF. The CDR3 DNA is TGTGCCAGCAGCTCTGGTACAGGGCTTTGGTTGGGTAATCAGCCCCAGCATTTT. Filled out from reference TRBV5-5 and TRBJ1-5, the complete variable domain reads DAGVTQSPTHLIKTRGQQVTLRCSPISGHKSVSWYQQVLGQGPQFIFQYYEKEERGRGNFPDRFSARQFPNYSSELNVNALLLGDSALYLCASSSGTGLWLGNQPQHFGDGTRLSIL.

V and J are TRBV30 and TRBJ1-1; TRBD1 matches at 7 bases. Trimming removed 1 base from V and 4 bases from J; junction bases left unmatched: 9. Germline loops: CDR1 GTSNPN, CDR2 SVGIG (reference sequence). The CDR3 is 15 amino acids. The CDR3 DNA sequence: TGTGCCTGGAGTGACGACAGGGAGATAGGCACTGAAGCTTTCTTT. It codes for CAWSDDREIGTEAFF.

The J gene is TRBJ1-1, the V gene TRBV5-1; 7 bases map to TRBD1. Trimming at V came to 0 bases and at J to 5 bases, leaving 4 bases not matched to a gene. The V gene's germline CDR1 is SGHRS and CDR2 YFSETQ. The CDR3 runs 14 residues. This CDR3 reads CASSLARGRTEAFF. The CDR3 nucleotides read TGCGCCAGCAGCTTGGCCAGGGGGAGGACTGAAGCTTTCTTT.

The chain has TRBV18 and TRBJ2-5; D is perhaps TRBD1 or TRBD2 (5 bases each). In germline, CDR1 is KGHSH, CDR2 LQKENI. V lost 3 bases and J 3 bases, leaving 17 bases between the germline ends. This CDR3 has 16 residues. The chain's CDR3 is CASSPRPGTAEETQYF. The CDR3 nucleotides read TGTGCCAGCTCACCGAGACCCGGGACGGCTGAAGAGACCCAGTACTTC.

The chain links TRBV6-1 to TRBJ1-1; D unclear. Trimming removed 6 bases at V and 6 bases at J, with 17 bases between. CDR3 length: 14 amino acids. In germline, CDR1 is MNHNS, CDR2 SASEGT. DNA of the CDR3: TGTGCCAGCAGCCCCGGACCCGAAGGAGCTGAAGCTTTCTTT. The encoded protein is CASSPGPEGAEAFF.

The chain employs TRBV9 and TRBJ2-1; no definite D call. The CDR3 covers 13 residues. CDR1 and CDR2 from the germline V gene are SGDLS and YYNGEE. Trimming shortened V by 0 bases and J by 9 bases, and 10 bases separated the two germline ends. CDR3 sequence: CASSVVYGSEQFF. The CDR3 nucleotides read TGTGCCAGCAGCGTAGTCTATGGGTCTGAGCAGTTCTTC.

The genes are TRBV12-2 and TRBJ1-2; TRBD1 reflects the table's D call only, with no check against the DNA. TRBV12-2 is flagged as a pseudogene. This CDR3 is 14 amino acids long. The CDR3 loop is CASRFVTGLYGYTF. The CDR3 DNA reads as TGTGCAAGTCGCTTCGTAACAGGGCTCTATGGCTACACCTTC.